This T cell receptor (beta chain) was identified in a study of T cell responses to AZD1222 COVID-19 vaccine. Sequencing used immunoSEQ multiplex PCR; TCRdb keeps in-frame clones, though not all of them. The sample records about 130,000 clones, roughly nine tenths being singletons. V was clipped by 1 base and J by 8 bases, with 8 bases between them. The CDR3 is 13 residues long. The germline V gene encodes CDR1 KGHSH and CDR2 LQKENI. The sample in question was peripheral blood, obtained 28 days after the second AZD1222 dose. This chain joins TRBV18 and TRBJ1-4, with D hard to call. The origin of this receptor is an adult who received the AZD1222 COVID-19 vaccine. The CDR3 DNA sequence: TGTGCCAGCTCACCACAAGCGGAGGAAAAACTGTTTTTT. Protein: CASSPQAEEKLFF.